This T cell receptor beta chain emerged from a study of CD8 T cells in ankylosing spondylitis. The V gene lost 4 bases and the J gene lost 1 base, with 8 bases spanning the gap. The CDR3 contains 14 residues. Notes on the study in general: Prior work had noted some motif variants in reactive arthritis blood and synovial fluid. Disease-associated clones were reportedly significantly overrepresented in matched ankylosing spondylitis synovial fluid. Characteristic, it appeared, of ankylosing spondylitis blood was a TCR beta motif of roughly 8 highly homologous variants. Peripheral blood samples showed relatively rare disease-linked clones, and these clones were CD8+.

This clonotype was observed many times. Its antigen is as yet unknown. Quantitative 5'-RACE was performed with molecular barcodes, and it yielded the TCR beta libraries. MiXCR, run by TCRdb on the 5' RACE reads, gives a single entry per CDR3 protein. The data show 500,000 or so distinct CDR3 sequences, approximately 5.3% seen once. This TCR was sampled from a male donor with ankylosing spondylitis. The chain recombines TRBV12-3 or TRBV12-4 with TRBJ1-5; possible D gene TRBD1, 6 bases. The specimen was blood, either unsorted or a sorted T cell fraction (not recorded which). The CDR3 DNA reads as TGTGCCAGCAGTTACAGGGTGAGCAATCAGCCCCAGCATTTT. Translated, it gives CASSYRVSNQPQHF.